Here is one TCR beta chain with its context. Its antigen is unidentified. The primer mix had 60 Vbeta and 13 Jbeta primers. TCRdb's table, derived via immunoSEQ multiplex PCR, lists solely in-frame clones and lacks some. The repertoire holds around 120,000 clones, with around 76% as singletons. The sample belongs to a study of cytomegalovirus exposure and HLA in healthy donors. The overall study: There were fewer than 130 million unique TCR beta sequences, drawn from approximately 180 million T cells, in an earlier analysis. General study findings and limits: The classifier reportedly diagnosed cytomegalovirus status with high specificity and sensitivity. In a later analysis, at a false discovery rate of 0.05, 15,000 to 20,000 TCR beta sequences matched HLA alleles.

The receptor's source is a man aged 60 to 75 in good health and CMV-seropositive. Sequencing was performed on PBMCs.

The CDR3 DNA reads as TGTGCCAGCAGCTCCTCCGGGACAGGGTTGGACTATGGCTACACCTTC. Translated: CASSSSGTGLDYGYTF. The V and J genes are TRBV7-9 and TRBJ1-2; 9 bases match TRBD1. From germline, CDR1 is SEHNR and CDR2 FQNEAQ (reference sequence). The CDR3 extends over 16 amino acids. V gave up 4 bases and J gave up 3 bases; unmatched junction bases: 9.